Below, 10 T cell receptor beta chains from the same sample are listed, as sequenced in a study of cytomegalovirus exposure and HLA in healthy donors. Data came from immunoSEQ multiplex PCR; TCRdb stores just in-frame clones and leaves some out. The top ten hold approximately 1.4% of the sample, which has roughly 130,000 clones, 80% to 90% seen once. The material sequenced was PBMCs. Receptors were obtained from a woman aged 25-40 years in good health and CMV-seronegative.

This sequence joins TRBV5-6 and TRBJ2-2; 9 nucleotides match TRBD2. The CDR3 spans 15 residues. Germline-derived CDR1 and CDR2 are SGHDT and YYEEEE. V shed 4 bases and J 5 bases; nucleotides not matched to a gene: 6. The CDR3 coding sequence is TGTGCCAGCAGCCCAACTACTAGCGGGACCGGGGAGCTGTTTTTT. This translates into CASSPTTSGTGELFF.

The rearrangement joins TRBV27 to TRBJ2-1; TRBD2 aligns across 8 bases. Germline CDR1 and CDR2: MNHEY and SMNVEV (reference sequence). CDR3 length equals 14 residues. V gave up 10 bases and J gave up 7 bases; unmatched junction bases: 12. CDR3 nucleotides: TGTGCCACTTTTAATGCGGGGGGCCCTAATGAGCAGTTCTTC. Residues: CATFNAGGPNEQFF.

A few counts support this clone. Other DNA sequences in the same sample also yield this CDR3. The chain couples TRBV28 to TRBJ2-7; D perhaps matches TRBD1 (5 bases). V was pared by 5 bases and J by 1 base, with 12 bases between. From germline, CDR1 is MDHEN and CDR2 SYDVKM. The CDR3 totals 14 residues. CDR3 in DNA: TGTGCCAGCAGTAGTAATGGACATTCCTACGAGCAGTACTTC. Its protein is CASSSNGHSYEQYF. Variable domain in full (rest from reference TRBV28 and TRBJ2-7): DVKVTQSSRYLVKRTGEKVFLECVQDMDHENMFWYRQDPGLGLRLIYFSYDVKMKEKGDIPEGYSVSREKKERFSLILESASTNQTSMYLCASSSNGHSYEQYFGPGTRLTVT.

The chain is built from TRBV15 and TRBJ1-1; no clear D. The germline CDR1 and CDR2 sequences are LNHNV and YYDKDF (reference sequence). This CDR3 contains 13 residues. V was pared by 2 bases and J by 3 bases, with 7 bases between. Here the CDR3 reads CATSRSGDTEAFF. The CDR3 coding sequence is TGTGCCACCAGCAGATCCGGTGACACTGAAGCTTTCTTT.

The gene calls are TRBV6-1 and TRBJ1-1; D might be TRBD1 (6 bases). The CDR3 is 15 residues long. V lost 8 bases and J 4 bases, leaving 20 bases between the germline ends. CDR1 is MNHNS, CDR2 SASEGT, per germline. CDR3 in amino acids: CASFKGGGVITEAFF. CDR3 coding DNA: TGTGCCAGCTTTAAGGGCGGGGGCGTTATCACTGAAGCTTTCTTT.

CDR3 sequence reads: CASSLGQGLTF. The DNA of the CDR3 is TGTGCCAGCAGCCTAGGACAGGGGCTTACCTTC. The chain is built from TRBV7-3 and TRBJ1-2, with 9 nucleotides matching TRBD1. The CDR3 is 11 amino acids. CDR1 is SGHTA and CDR2 is FQGTGA in the germline V gene. The V segment lost 5 bases and the J segment 14 bases; nucleotides outside the gene matches: 6.

The chain links TRBV7-2 to TRBJ1-1; D may be TRBD1 (6 bases). The length of the CDR3 is 13 residues. Per the germline V gene, CDR1 is SGHTA and CDR2 is FQGNSA. V gave up 5 bases and J gave up 1 base, with 8 bases separating them. CDR3 in DNA: TGTGCCAGCAGCATCAGGGGGAACACTGAAGCTTTCTTT. It is translated as CASSIRGNTEAFF.

The rearrangement links TRBV7-9 to TRBJ1-3; no definite D call. The germline CDR1 and CDR2 sequences are SEHNR and FQNEAQ (reference sequence). Trimming took off 5 bases at V and 3 bases at J, with 14 bases between the two ends. The CDR3 runs to 15 residues. CDR3 in DNA: TGTGCCAGCAGCCATGGTAGCGGTATTGGAAACACCATATATTTT. It yields the protein CASSHGSGIGNTIYF.

V is TRBV2 and J is TRBJ2-3; 8 bases fit TRBD1. V trimming: 5 bases; J trimming: 3 bases; junction bases outside the gene matches: 4. CDR1 and CDR2 (germline): SNHLY, FYNNEI. This CDR3 comprises 14 residues. In nucleotides, the CDR3 is TGTGCCAGCAGTTGGACAGGGTTGACAGATACGCAGTATTTT. Its translation is CASSWTGLTDTQYF.

This rearrangement joins TRBV5-1 to TRBJ2-1; D is uncertain. Trimming removed 2 bases at V and 8 bases at J, with 17 bases between. Germline CDR1 and CDR2: SGHRS and YFSETQ. The CDR3 has 15 amino acids. This chain's CDR3 is CASSFWSRPGDEQFF. The CDR3 DNA is TGCGCCAGCAGCTTTTGGAGCCGCCCTGGTGATGAGCAGTTCTTC.